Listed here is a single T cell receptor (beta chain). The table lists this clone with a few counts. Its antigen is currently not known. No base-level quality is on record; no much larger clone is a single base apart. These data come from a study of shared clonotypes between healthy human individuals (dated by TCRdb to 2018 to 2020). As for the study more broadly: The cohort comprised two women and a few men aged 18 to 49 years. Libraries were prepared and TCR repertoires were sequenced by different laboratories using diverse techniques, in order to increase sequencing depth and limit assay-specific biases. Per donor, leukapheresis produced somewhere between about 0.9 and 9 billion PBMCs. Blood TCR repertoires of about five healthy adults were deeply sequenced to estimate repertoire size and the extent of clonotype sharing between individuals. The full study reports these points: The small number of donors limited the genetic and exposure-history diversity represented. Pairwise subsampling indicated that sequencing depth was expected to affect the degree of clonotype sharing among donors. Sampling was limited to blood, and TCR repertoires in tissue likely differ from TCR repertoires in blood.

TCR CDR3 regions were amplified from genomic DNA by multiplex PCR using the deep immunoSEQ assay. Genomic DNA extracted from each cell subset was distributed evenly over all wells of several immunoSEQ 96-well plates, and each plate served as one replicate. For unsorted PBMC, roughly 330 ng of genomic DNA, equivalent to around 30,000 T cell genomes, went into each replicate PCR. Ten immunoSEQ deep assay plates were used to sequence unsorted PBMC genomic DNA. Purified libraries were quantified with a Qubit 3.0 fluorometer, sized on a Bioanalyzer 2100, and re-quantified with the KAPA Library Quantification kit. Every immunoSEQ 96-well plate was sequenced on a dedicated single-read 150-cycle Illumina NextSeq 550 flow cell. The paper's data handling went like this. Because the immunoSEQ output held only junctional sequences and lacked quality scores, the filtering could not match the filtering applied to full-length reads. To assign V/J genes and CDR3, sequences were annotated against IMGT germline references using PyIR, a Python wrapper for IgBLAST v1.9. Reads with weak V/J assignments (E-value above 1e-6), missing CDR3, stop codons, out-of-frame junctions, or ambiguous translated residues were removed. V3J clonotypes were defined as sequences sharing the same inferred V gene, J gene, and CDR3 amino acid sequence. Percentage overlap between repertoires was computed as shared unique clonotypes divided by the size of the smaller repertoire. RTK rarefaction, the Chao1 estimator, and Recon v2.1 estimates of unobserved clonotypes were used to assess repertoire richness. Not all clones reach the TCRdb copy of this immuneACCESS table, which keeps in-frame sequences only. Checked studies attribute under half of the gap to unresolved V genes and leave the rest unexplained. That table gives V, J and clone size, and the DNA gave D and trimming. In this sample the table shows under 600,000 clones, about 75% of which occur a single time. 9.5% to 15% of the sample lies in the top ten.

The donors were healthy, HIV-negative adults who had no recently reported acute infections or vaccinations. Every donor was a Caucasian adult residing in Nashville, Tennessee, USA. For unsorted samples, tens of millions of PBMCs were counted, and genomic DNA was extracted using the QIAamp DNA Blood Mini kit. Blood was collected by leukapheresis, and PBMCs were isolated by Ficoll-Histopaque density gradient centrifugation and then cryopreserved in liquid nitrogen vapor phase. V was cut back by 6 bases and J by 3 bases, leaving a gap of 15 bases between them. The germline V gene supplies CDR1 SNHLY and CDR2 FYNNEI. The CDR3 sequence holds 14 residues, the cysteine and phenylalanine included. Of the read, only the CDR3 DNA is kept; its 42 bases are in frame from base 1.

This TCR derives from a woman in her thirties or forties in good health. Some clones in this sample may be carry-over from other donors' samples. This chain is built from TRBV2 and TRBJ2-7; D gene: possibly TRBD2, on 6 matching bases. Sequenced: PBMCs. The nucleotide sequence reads TGTGCCAGCAGAGCGGCTGGGACTCGCTACGAGCAGTACTTC. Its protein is CASRAAGTRYEQYF.